The 5 T cell receptor beta chains in this list originate from one sample, sequenced in a study of cytomegalovirus exposure and HLA in healthy donors. The PCR used 60 Vbeta and 13 Jbeta primers. The assay was immunoSEQ multiplex PCR, and TCRdb's table has in-frame clones only and misses some. The data show roughly 100,000 clones, with 81% seen just once and 10% held by the top ten. The sequencing input was PBMCs. All receptors come from a human donor in good health.

The chain recombines TRBV7-2 with TRBJ2-3, with 8 bases matching TRBD2. CDR3 length equals 15 residues. Germline V gives CDR1 SGHTA, CDR2 FQGNSA. The J segment lost 3 bases and the V segment lost 5 bases, leaving 7 bases of the junction unmatched. The CDR3 loop reads CASSPRGGRTDTQYF. Here the CDR3 DNA reads TGTGCCAGCAGCCCACGGGGGGGCCGGACAGATACGCAGTATTTT.

The CDR3 coding sequence is TGCGCCAGCAGCCAAGAAGAGACAGGTTTTGGGACAGAGACCCAGTACTTC. It is translated as CASSQEETGFGTETQYF. The genes are TRBV4-1 and TRBJ2-5; D is perhaps TRBD1 (6 bases). Trimming took off 0 bases at V and 4 bases at J, with 18 bases between the two ends. The CDR3 sequence is 17 residues long. Germline V gene lookup returns CDR1 MGHRA and CDR2 YSYEKL.

This clone showed up just once. V usage is TRBV5-1 and J usage is TRBJ1-1; D is perhaps TRBD1 (5 bases). The V gene lost 5 bases and the J gene lost 1 base, with 12 bases spanning the gap. There are 14 residues in the CDR3. Germline CDR1 SGHRS, CDR2 YFSETQ. In nucleotides, the CDR3 is TGCGCCAGCAGAACCCCCGGGGGGAACACTGAAGCTTTCTTT. Its protein product is CASRTPGGNTEAFF.

This chain uses TRBV4-3 with TRBJ2-1; the D gene is possibly TRBD2 (5 bases). V lost 0 bases and J 2 bases, leaving 11 bases between the germline ends. CDR3 size: 16 residues. CDR1 is LGHNA, CDR2 YSLEER, per germline. In nucleotides, the CDR3 is TGCGCCAGCAGCCAAGAGTGGCGGGTTGCCTACAATGAGCAGTTCTTC. It yields the protein CASSQEWRVAYNEQFF.

The V call is TRBV6-1, the J call TRBJ2-3; the match to TRBD2 covers 14 bases. Looked up from germline, CDR1 is MNHNS and CDR2 is SASEGT. Trimming took 4 bases from V and 8 from J; bases not matched to a gene: 2. The CDR3 has 14 amino acids. CDR3 amino acids: CASSGLAGGSTQYF. The CDR3 bases are TGTGCCAGCAGTGGACTAGCGGGAGGGAGTACGCAGTATTTT.